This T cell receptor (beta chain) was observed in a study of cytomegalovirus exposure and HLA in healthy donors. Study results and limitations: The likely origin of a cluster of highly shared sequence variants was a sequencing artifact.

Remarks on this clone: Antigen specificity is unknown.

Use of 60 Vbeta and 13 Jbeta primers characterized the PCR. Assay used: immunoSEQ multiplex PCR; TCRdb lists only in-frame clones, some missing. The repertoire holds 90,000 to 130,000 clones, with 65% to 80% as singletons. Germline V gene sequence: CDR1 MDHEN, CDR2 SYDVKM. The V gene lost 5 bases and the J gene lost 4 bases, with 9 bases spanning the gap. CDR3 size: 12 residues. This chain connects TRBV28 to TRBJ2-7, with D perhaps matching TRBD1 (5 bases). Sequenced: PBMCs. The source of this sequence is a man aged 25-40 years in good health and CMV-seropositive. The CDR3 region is CASSTPGYEQYF. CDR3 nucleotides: TGTGCCAGCAGTACTCCAGGGTACGAGCAGTACTTC.